Each of the 18 T cell receptor beta chains below was sequenced from the same sample in a study of early T cells in non-severe SARS-CoV-2 infection. In TCRdb, the 5' RACE reads were re-called with MiXCR into one record per CDR3 protein. The sample comprises about 83,000 distinct CDR3 sequences, 8% to 13% of which are singletons, and 8% to 8.5% rests with the top ten. The specimen comprised whole blood, sampled at baseline. Receptors originate from an adult who was a healthcare worker with PCR-confirmed SARS-CoV-2 infection or an uninfected control (not recorded which).

In its sample, this clonotype was seen many times. The rearrangement joins TRBV7-9 to TRBJ2-4, with TRBD1 identical over 10 bases. CDR1 is SEHNR, CDR2 FQNEAQ, per germline (reference sequence). The CDR3 length is 16 residues. V shed 5 bases, J shed 2 bases, and the junction held 6 bases outside the gene matches. This chain's CDR3 is CASSPWGQGSKNIQYF. The DNA for the CDR3 is TGTGCCAGCAGCCCATGGGGACAGGGGTCCAAAAACATTCAGTACTTC. The variable domain in full, with the rest retrieved from reference TRBV7-9 and TRBJ2-4, is DTGVSQNPRHKITKRGQNVTFRCDPISEHNRLYWYRQTLGQGPEFLTYFQNEAQLEKSRLLSDRFSAERPKGSFSTLEIQRTEQGDSAMYLCASSPWGQGSKNIQYFGAGTRLSVL.

This clonotype was recorded at least ten times. This sequence joins TRBV20-1 and TRBJ2-7, with TRBD1 as a possible D gene (5 bases). The CDR3 sequence is 14 residues long. V lost 6 bases and J lost 4, with 19 bases in between. The germline CDR1 and CDR2 sequences are DFQATT and SNEGSKA (reference sequence). The CDR3 DNA reads as TGCAGTGCCCTTGGACGAAGGGGCCCTTACGAGCAGTACTTC. Amino acids: CSALGRRGPYEQYF.

V gene TRBV5-1 combines with J gene TRBJ2-2; no firm D call. This CDR3 is 15 amino acids long. In germline, CDR1 is SGHRS, CDR2 YFSETQ. V lost 0 bases to trimming and J lost 4 bases, with 10 bases between them. In nucleotides, the CDR3 is TGCGCCAGCAGCTTGGGGCAGATCCGCACCGGGGAGCTGTTTTTT. It yields the protein CASSLGQIRTGELFF.

This chain uses TRBV12-3 or TRBV12-4 with TRBJ1-1; possible D gene TRBD1, 5 bases. V dropped 2 bases and J dropped 5 bases, with 12 bases sitting between them. The CDR3 length is 14 residues. CDR3 coding DNA: TGTGCCAGCAGTTTAATGGGGGAGGGGACTGAAGCTTTCTTT. Translation: CASSLMGEGTEAFF.

V gene TRBV5-1 combines with J gene TRBJ2-1, with 9 bases lining up with TRBD2. Germline assignment: CDR1 SGHRS and CDR2 YFSETQ. The ends lost 3 bases at V and 7 bases at J; junction bases unmatched: 5. The CDR3 sequence is 14 residues long. The CDR3 loop is CASSYGTSINEQFF. In nucleotides, the CDR3 is TGCGCCAGCAGCTACGGGACTAGCATTAATGAGCAGTTCTTC.

This clonotype came up many times. This CDR3 is CASSQTTGTAEAFF. The CDR3 DNA is TGTGCCAGCAGCCAGACGACAGGGACTGCTGAAGCTTTCTTT. The chain carries TRBV7-9 and TRBJ1-1; 7 bases map to TRBD1. V shed 5 bases and J 6 bases; nucleotides not matched to a gene: 9. The CDR3 is 14 amino acids. Germline CDR1 and CDR2: SEHNR and FQNEAQ (reference sequence).

The chain recombines TRBV28 with TRBJ1-4, with D hard to call. In germline, CDR1 is MDHEN, CDR2 SYDVKM. CDR3 length: 13 amino acids. V lost 8 bases to trimming and J lost 8 bases, with 15 bases between them. The CDR3 protein is CASGERVREKLFF. The CDR3, as DNA: TGTGCCAGCGGTGAGAGGGTGCGGGAAAAACTGTTTTTT.

This chain joins TRBV10-3 and TRBJ2-7; D unresolved. Germline V gene data show CDR1 as ENHRY and CDR2 as SYGVKD. CDR3 length: 16 residues. Trimming stripped 4 bases from V and 5 bases from J, with 21 bases between. The CDR3 spells CAISAAAPTRGDEQYF. In DNA, the CDR3 is TGTGCCATCAGTGCGGCAGCCCCAACCCGTGGGGACGAGCAGTACTTC.

By its share, this clonotype is medium-sized. The chain has TRBV7-6 and TRBJ2-7, with 9 nucleotides matching TRBD2. The germline V gene has CDR1 SGHVS and CDR2 FNYEAQ. V shed 5 bases, J shed 6 bases, and the junction held 11 bases outside the gene matches. The CDR3 length is 15 residues. The CDR3 nucleotides read TGTGCCAGCAGCCTTTATGCGGGAGGGCCCTCCGAGCAGTACTTC. Its translation is CASSLYAGGPSEQYF.

This clonotype was observed at least ten times. The chain employs TRBV9 and TRBJ1-1, with a possible D match to TRBD1 (6 bases). V lost 4 bases to trimming and J lost 6 bases, with 19 bases between them. The CDR3 is 15 residues long. The germline V gene encodes CDR1 SGDLS and CDR2 YYNGEE. CDR3 coding DNA: TGTGCCAGCAGCCCTTTGACGGGGGGGCAGGCTGAAGCTTTCTTT. Its protein product is CASSPLTGGQAEAFF.

This clonotype was picked up many times. The J gene is TRBJ1-3, the V gene TRBV20-1; no firm D call. The CDR3 loop spans 12 amino acids. The germline V and J ends were trimmed by 0 bases and 2 bases, with 2 bases remaining between them. Germline values: CDR1 DFQATT, CDR2 SNEGSKA (reference sequence). The CDR3 region has the DNA TGCAGTGCTAGAGATACTGGAAACACCATATATTTT. This translates into CSARDTGNTIYF.

The chain is built from TRBV28 and TRBJ2-7, with 7 bases aligning to TRBD2. Germline-derived CDR1 and CDR2 are MDHEN and SYDVKM. The V gene end was trimmed by 4 bases and the J gene end by 5 bases; junction bases not matched to a gene: 11. The CDR3 has 15 residues. As DNA, the CDR3 is TGTGCCAGCAGTTCCGCGGGAGCGGGACGCCACGAGCAGTACTTC. It is translated as CASSSAGAGRHEQYF.

This clonotype occurred a few times. The J gene is TRBJ2-3, the V gene TRBV23-1; 15 bases are shared with TRBD2. TRBV23-1 is an ORF, with its function uncertain. V gave up 4 bases and J gave up 5 bases; unmatched junction bases: 4. The CDR3 runs to 16 residues. CDR3 protein: CASSRGLAGGEDTQYF. CDR3 nucleotide sequence: TGCGCCAGCAGTCGGGGACTAGCGGGAGGTGAAGATACGCAGTATTTT.

This sequence joins TRBV15 and TRBJ2-5; unclear D gene. This CDR3 has 13 amino acids. V dropped 7 bases and J dropped 5 bases, with 14 bases sitting between them. From germline, CDR1 is LNHNV and CDR2 YYDKDF (reference sequence). The DNA of the CDR3 is TGTGCCACCAAGACACCCCTAGGCGAGACCCAGTACTTC. Translated, it gives CATKTPLGETQYF.

This clonotype was recorded at least ten times. The chain combines TRBV5-6 with TRBJ1-2; tentatively, D is TRBD1 (6 bases). This CDR3 contains 14 residues. The germline CDR1 and CDR2 sequences are SGHDT and YYEEEE. V shed 4 bases and J shed 4 bases, with 14 bases lying between them. CDR3 nucleotide sequence: TGTGCCAGCAGCCTTGGACAGCCATCCTATGGCTACACCTTC. Translating gives CASSLGQPSYGYTF.

This clonotype was found a few times. This rearrangement joins TRBV5-1 to TRBJ1-1, with a tentative D call TRBD1 (5 bases). The CDR3 totals 14 residues. The V end was cut by 3 bases, the J end by 0 bases, with 9 bases between. Germline-derived CDR1 and CDR2 are SGHRS and YFSETQ. The CDR3 loop reads CASSWGSLNTEAFF. For the CDR3, the DNA is TGCGCCAGCAGCTGGGGCAGCCTGAACACTGAAGCTTTCTTT.

This clonotype has only a few counts. The V gene is TRBV29-1, the J gene TRBJ1-2; a weak D match, TRBD1 (6 bases). V lost 6 bases to trimming and J lost 5 bases, with 16 bases between them. The CDR3 runs to 13 residues. CDR1 is SQVTM, CDR2 ANQGSEA, per germline. The DNA for the CDR3 is TGCAGCGTAAATAGACCAGGGGAGTATGGCTACACCTTC. Translation gives CSVNRPGEYGYTF.

In this sample, this clonotype turned up a few times. This chain uses TRBV13 with TRBJ2-3, with D perhaps matching TRBD1 (6 bases). CDR1 and CDR2 from the germline V gene are PRHDT and FYEKMQ (reference sequence). V was shortened by 1 base and J by 4 bases, with 9 bases between the two germline ends. CDR3 length: 14 residues. CDR3 loop: CASSLEDSPDTQYF. The CDR3 DNA sequence: TGTGCCAGCAGCTTAGAGGACAGCCCAGATACGCAGTATTTT. Using reference TRBV13 and TRBJ2-3 for the parts outside the CDR3, the full variable domain is AAGVIQSPRHLIKEKRETATLKCYPIPRHDTVYWYQQGPGQDPQFLISFYEKMQSDKGSIPDRFSAQQFSDYHSELNMSSLELGDSALYFCASSLEDSPDTQYFGPGTRLTVL.